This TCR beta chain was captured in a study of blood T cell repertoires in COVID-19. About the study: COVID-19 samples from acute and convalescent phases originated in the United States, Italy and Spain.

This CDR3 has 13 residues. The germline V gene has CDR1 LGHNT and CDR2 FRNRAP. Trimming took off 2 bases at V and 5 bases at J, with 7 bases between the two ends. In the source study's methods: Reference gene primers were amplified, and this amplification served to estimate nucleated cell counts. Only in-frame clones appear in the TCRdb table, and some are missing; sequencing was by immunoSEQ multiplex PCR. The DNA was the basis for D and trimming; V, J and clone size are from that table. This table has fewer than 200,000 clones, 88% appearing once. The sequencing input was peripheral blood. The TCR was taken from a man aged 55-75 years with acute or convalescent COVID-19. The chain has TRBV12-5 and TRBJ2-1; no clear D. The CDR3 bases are TGTGCTAGTGGTTTGAGCCTACACAATGAGCAGTTCTTC. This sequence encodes CASGLSLHNEQFF.